The clone carrying this TCR beta chain showed up many times. V was pared by 7 bases and J by 13 bases, with 16 bases between. There are 11 residues in the CDR3. Looked up from germline, CDR1 is MDHEN and CDR2 is SYDVKM. Amplification yielded TCR beta CDR3 regions, with RNA transcripts as the source. A first-round RT-PCR of the TCR CDR3 used the HTBI primer set. TCRdb reanalysed the multiplex PCR reads using MiXCR and keeps one entry per CDR3 protein. The data contain about 360,000 distinct CDR3 sequences, about 12% of them seen just once; the ten biggest clones take up 9.2%. This sample is drawn from a study of T cells in Graves' hyperthyroidism and ophthalmopathy.

The TCR was taken from a woman between 18 and 29 years old with Graves' hyperthyroidism. The sequencing sample was made of blood. The chain couples TRBV28 to TRBJ2-5; either TRBD1 or TRBD2 may supply D (5 bases each). In nucleotides, the CDR3 is TGTGCCAGCAAGGGGACCCCGGTGAGGTACTTC. Its translation: CASKGTPVRYF.